These 32 T cell receptor beta chains share one sample of origin, sequenced in a study of response to subunit inactivated influenza vaccine listed by TCRdb under 2018. Library preparation was by RT-PCR. Instrument on record: Illumina HiSeq 2500. TCRdb itself trimmed the public reads at Q25 with fastp, ran MiXCR and retained productive beta chains. Identical CDR3 protein sequences are pooled into one entry, listed with their most common genes and DNA. The sample table holds 800,000 to 1,000,000 distinct CDR3 sequences, of which 21% were seen once. Roughly 10% of the sample lies in the top ten. Specimen: PBMCs from blood, collected roughly 5 days after vaccination. Receptor source: a man between 45 and 60 years old who received an inactivated influenza vaccine. Donor details come from another sample of the same person, matched by shared clones.

This clonotype occurred a few times. This chain links TRBV15 with TRBJ1-1, with unresolved D. Per germline, CDR1 LNHNV and CDR2 YYDKDF (reference sequence). Trimming cost V 0 bases and J 5 bases, with 10 bases left between them. This CDR3 region has 14 residues. DNA of the CDR3: TGTGCCACCAGCAGAGATCCGGCAGTAACTGAAGCTTTCTTT. This encodes CATSRDPAVTEAFF.

The chain links TRBV20-1 to TRBJ2-1, with TRBD2 matching 7 bases. The V gene end was trimmed by 0 bases and the J gene end by 9 bases; junction bases not matched to a gene: 8. CDR3 length: 14 amino acids. Germline CDR1 DFQATT, CDR2 SNEGSKA (reference sequence). In DNA form, the CDR3 reads TGCAGTGCTAGAGATGTCAGCGGGATCACTGAGCAGTTCTTC. This gives the protein CSARDVSGITEQFF.

This clonotype was detected a few times. This chain joins TRBV20-1 and TRBJ1-5; D possibly corresponds to TRBD1 (5 bases). CDR3 length: 14 residues. Trimming removed 5 bases at V and 5 bases at J, with 16 bases between. Germline-derived CDR1 and CDR2 are DFQATT and SNEGSKA (reference sequence). CDR3 bases: TGCAGTGCTGCAGGGACCGGGGCATATCAGCCCCAGCATTTT. It translates to CSAAGTGAYQPQHF.

The V call is TRBV5-5, the J call TRBJ2-5, with 7 bases matching TRBD1. This CDR3 has 15 residues. Germline V gene sequence: CDR1 SGHKS, CDR2 YYEKEE (reference sequence). The V and J ends lost 5 bases and 5 bases, in that order; junction bases with no gene match: 12. This CDR3 reads CASRVPTGHSETQYF. The CDR3 nucleotides read TGTGCCAGCAGGGTACCGACAGGGCATTCGGAGACCCAGTACTTC.

This clonotype was seen a few times. The chain recombines TRBV20-1 with TRBJ2-2; D ambiguous. Germline V lookup: CDR1 DFQATT, CDR2 SNEGSKA (reference sequence). CDR3 length: 15 residues. Trimming cost V 0 bases and J 2 bases, with 10 bases left between them. Here the CDR3 reads CSARDPHLNTGELFF. The CDR3 nucleotides are TGCAGTGCTAGAGATCCACACCTCAACACCGGGGAGCTGTTTTTT.

The chain carries TRBV5-1 and TRBJ1-2, with no clear D. Trimming removed 0 bases from V and 0 bases from J, with 9 bases in between. This CDR3 has 15 amino acids. Germline V lookup: CDR1 SGHRS, CDR2 YFSETQ. CDR3 nucleotides: TGCGCCAGCAGCTTGGGAGGAGAAGCTAACTATGGCTACACCTTC. Protein: CASSLGGEANYGYTF.

The count of this clonotype is one. V gene TRBV7-2 combines with J gene TRBJ1-4; 9 bases align to TRBD1. CDR1 and CDR2 from the germline V gene are SGHTA and FQGNSA. The CDR3 is 15 amino acids. Trimming cost V 4 bases and J 8 bases; bases outside gene matches: 8. The CDR3 reads CASSSGDRDGEKLFF. CDR3 DNA: TGTGCCAGCAGCTCCGGGGACAGGGACGGGGAAAAACTGTTTTTT.

The chain has TRBV7-9 and TRBJ2-7, with D perhaps being TRBD1 or TRBD2 (5 bases each). V was trimmed by 5 bases and J by 3 bases, leaving 11 bases between them. Germline assignment: CDR1 SEHNR and CDR2 FQNEAQ (reference sequence). CDR3 length: 13 amino acids. The CDR3 spells CASSPRDLYEQYF. DNA for the CDR3: TGTGCCAGCAGCCCACGGGACCTCTACGAGCAGTACTTC. Supplemented by reference TRBV7-9 and TRBJ2-7, the full variable domain reads DTGVSQNPRHKITKRGQNVTFRCDPISEHNRLYWYRQTLGQGPEFLTYFQNEAQLEKSRLLSDRFSAERPKGSFSTLEIQRTEQGDSAMYLCASSPRDLYEQYFGPGTRLTVT.

This clonotype was seen once. The chain is built from TRBV20-1 and TRBJ2-1; TRBD2 matches at 12 bases. The CDR3 is made up of 15 amino acids. Losses at the gene ends were 3 bases for V and 7 bases for J; bases not matched to a gene: 7. Germline V gene sequence: CDR1 DFQATT, CDR2 SNEGSKA (reference sequence). CDR3 sequence: CSARRTSGRPNEQFF. The CDR3 bases are TGCAGTGCTAGGCGTACTAGCGGGAGGCCAAATGAGCAGTTCTTC.

The J gene is TRBJ2-2, the V gene TRBV28, with 7 bases that match TRBD1. V dropped 6 bases and J dropped 5; count of bases not matched to a gene: 9. This CDR3 is built from 15 residues. Germline CDR1 reads MDHEN; CDR2 reads SYDVKM. In DNA, the CDR3 is TGTGCCAGCAGCGGCGACAGGGATATAACCGGGGAGCTGTTTTTT. Encoded protein: CASSGDRDITGELFF.

The V gene is TRBV6-5, the J gene TRBJ2-7; D might be TRBD2 (6 bases). Per the germline V gene, CDR1 is MNHEY and CDR2 is SVGAGI. Trimming took off 2 bases at V and 2 bases at J, with 13 bases between the two ends. The CDR3 has 15 residues. As DNA, the CDR3 is TGTGCCAGCAGTTACGATCGGGACTTAACCTACGAGCAGTACTTC. Translation: CASSYDRDLTYEQYF.

CDR3: CASSLPSAEKTGATDTQYF. CDR3 nucleotide sequence: TGCGCCAGCAGCTTGCCCTCCGCCGAGAAGACAGGGGCTACAGATACGCAGTATTTT. This chain joins TRBV5-1 and TRBJ2-3; 8 nucleotides align to TRBD1. Germline loops: CDR1 SGHRS, CDR2 YFSETQ. The CDR3 is made up of 19 amino acids. Germline trimming cut 1 base from V and 3 bases from J; bases unmatched to any gene: 16.

The chain is built from TRBV20-1 and TRBJ1-2; no clear D. The CDR3 contains 13 residues. V was cut by 3 bases and J by 4 bases, with 12 bases left in between. CDR1 DFQATT and CDR2 SNEGSKA come from the germline V gene (reference sequence). The CDR3 nucleotides read TGCAGTGCTAGGGGTTCAGAGACCTATGGCTACACCTTC. This sequence encodes CSARGSETYGYTF.

The V call is TRBV4-1, the J call TRBJ1-4; TRBD1 is a possible D gene (5 bases). The V end was cut by 3 bases, the J end by 3 bases, with 8 bases between. This CDR3 has 14 amino acids. Germline CDR1 and CDR2: MGHRA and YSYEKL. Written as DNA, the CDR3 is TGCGCCAGCAGCCAGGGGGTAGCTAATGAAAAACTGTTTTTT. It codes for CASSQGVANEKLFF.

The genes are TRBV7-2 and TRBJ2-3, with 8 bases aligning to TRBD2. The CDR3 totals 15 residues. Looked up from germline, CDR1 is SGHTA and CDR2 is FQGNSA. The J segment lost 4 bases and the V segment lost 5 bases, leaving 8 bases of the junction unmatched. CDR3 in DNA: TGTGCCAGCAGCCCCCGGGGGGGGTGGGCAGATACGCAGTATTTT. This codes for CASSPRGGWADTQYF.

The CDR3 spells CSVEGQGVNEQYF. CDR3 sequence (DNA): TGCAGCGTTGAGGGACAGGGGGTCAACGAGCAGTACTTC. This chain links TRBV29-1 with TRBJ2-7; TRBD1 aligns across 11 bases. This CDR3 has 13 amino acids. V shed 3 bases, J shed 5 bases, and the junction held 3 bases outside the gene matches. Germline V gene lookup returns CDR1 SQVTM and CDR2 ANQGSEA.

The rearrangement joins TRBV20-1 to TRBJ2-1, with 8 bases fitting TRBD2. CDR3 size: 14 residues. Germline values: CDR1 DFQATT, CDR2 SNEGSKA (reference sequence). The V gene end was trimmed by 6 bases and the J gene end by 7 bases; junction bases not matched to a gene: 11. The CDR3 protein is CSAFSSGIENEQFF. The CDR3 DNA reads TGCAGTGCCTTTAGTAGCGGGATAGAGAATGAGCAGTTCTTC.

The table lists this clonotype with a few counts. CDR3 bases: TGTGCCAGCAGTTTCAGGCAGGGTAAAAACATTCAGTACTTC. This gives the protein CASSFRQGKNIQYF. This chain links TRBV28 with TRBJ2-4, with D perhaps matching TRBD1 (5 bases). The CDR3 is 14 amino acids. Germline V gene data show CDR1 as MDHEN and CDR2 as SYDVKM. Trimming left V 3 bases short and J 4 bases short, with 10 bases between.

This clonotype was detected a few times. This sequence joins TRBV6-1 and TRBJ2-7; no definite D call. CDR3 length: 14 residues. Germline lookup yields CDR1 MNHNS and CDR2 SASEGT. The V end lost 5 bases, the J end lost 0 bases, and 11 bases lay between the germline ends. CDR3 protein: CASSQTLSSYEQYF. DNA for the CDR3: TGTGCCAGCAGTCAGACACTCAGCTCCTACGAGCAGTACTTC.

In its sample, this clonotype was seen a few times. The chain joins TRBV20-1 to TRBJ2-3; D possibly corresponds to TRBD2 (6 bases). The CDR3 is 14 amino acids. Trimming left V 6 bases short and J 0 bases short, with 13 bases between. The germline V gene encodes CDR1 DFQATT and CDR2 SNEGSKA (reference sequence). The chain's CDR3 is CSASGLRSTDTQYF. For the CDR3, the DNA is TGCAGTGCATCGGGACTCCGAAGCACAGATACGCAGTATTTT.

This clonotype was seen at least ten times. The chain carries TRBV18 and TRBJ2-7, with D unclear. CDR3 length: 13 residues. Trimming took 0 bases from V and 3 from J, leaving 6 bases between them. The V gene's germline CDR1 is KGHSH and CDR2 LQKENI. The CDR3 reads CASSPPVGYEQYF. The CDR3 nucleotides are TGTGCCAGCTCACCACCCGTAGGCTACGAGCAGTACTTC.

The V call is TRBV7-9, the J call TRBJ1-4; D is possibly TRBD1 (5 bases). With 5 bases removed from V and 8 bases from J, the gap between germline ends came to 12 bases. The CDR3 consists of 13 residues. Germline V gives CDR1 SEHNR, CDR2 FQNEAQ (reference sequence). The CDR3 region has the DNA TGTGCCAGCAGCATCGGGACGGGGGAAAAACTGTTTTTT. This gives the protein CASSIGTGEKLFF.

This clonotype appeared a few times. V and J are TRBV28 and TRBJ2-5; no clear D gene. The CDR3 is 13 residues long. The V gene lost 4 bases and the J gene lost 2 bases, with 8 bases spanning the gap. CDR1 and CDR2 (germline): MDHEN, SYDVKM. The CDR3 nucleotides read TGTGCCAGCAGTTCGCCCCCTCAAGAGACCCAGTACTTC. As protein: CASSSPPQETQYF.

This clonotype was seen a handful of times. The chain employs TRBV27 and TRBJ2-1, with TRBD2 matching 11 bases. V lost 3 bases, J lost 6 bases, and 4 bases stayed unmatched. CDR3 length equals 15 residues. Germline V gene lookup returns CDR1 MNHEY and CDR2 SMNVEV (reference sequence). The CDR3 here is CASSFGTSGANEQFF. CDR3 nucleotide sequence: TGTGCCAGCAGTTTCGGGACTAGCGGAGCCAATGAGCAGTTCTTC.

This clonotype showed up just a few times. The chain employs TRBV18 and TRBJ2-7, with D hard to call. Germline CDR1 and CDR2: KGHSH and LQKENI. Trimming cost V 1 base and J 6 bases, with 10 bases left between them. The CDR3 consists of 13 residues. This CDR3 reads CASSPLGIGEQYF. CDR3 DNA: TGTGCCAGCTCACCACTGGGGATTGGCGAGCAGTACTTC.

The genes are TRBV20-1 and TRBJ2-3; D may be TRBD1 (6 bases). Germline CDR1 and CDR2: DFQATT and SNEGSKA (reference sequence). This CDR3 is 14 amino acids long. Trimming left V 4 bases short and J 1 base short, with 12 bases between. CDR3: CSANRDTGTDTQYF. CDR3 in DNA: TGCAGTGCTAACCGGGACACCGGCACAGATACGCAGTATTTT.

This chain joins TRBV12-3 or TRBV12-4 and TRBJ2-3; D is ambiguous. This CDR3 is built from 14 residues. Trimming took 6 bases from V and 7 from J, leaving 17 bases between them. The CDR3 sequence: CASSTPSRSYTQYF. In DNA form, the CDR3 reads TGTGCCAGCAGCACGCCCTCACGAAGCTATACGCAGTATTTT.

The chain employs TRBV5-1 and TRBJ1-2; 9 bases fit TRBD1. V lost 4 bases to trimming and J lost 7 bases; unmatched junction nucleotides: 11. CDR3 size: 15 residues. Germline values: CDR1 SGHRS, CDR2 YFSETQ. The CDR3 DNA follows: TGCGCCAGCAGCGGAGATAACAGGGGGCCTACTGGCTACACCTTC. Encoded protein: CASSGDNRGPTGYTF.

The chain links TRBV5-1 to TRBJ2-4; a weak D match, TRBD2 (6 bases). The ends were cut back, 4 bases at V and 1 base at J, with 9 bases in the middle. The CDR3 consists of 14 residues. Germline assignment: CDR1 SGHRS and CDR2 YFSETQ. CDR3 DNA: TGCGCCAGCAGCCCGGAGGGGGCCAAAAACATTCAGTACTTC. This codes for CASSPEGAKNIQYF.

V usage is TRBV2 and J usage is TRBJ2-7; tentatively, D is TRBD2 (6 bases). V gave up 8 bases and J gave up 0 bases, with 8 bases separating them. There are 12 residues in the CDR3. In germline, CDR1 is SNHLY, CDR2 FYNNEI. CDR3 sequence reads: CASGRFSYEQYF. CDR3 nucleotide sequence: TGTGCCAGCGGGAGGTTCTCCTACGAGCAGTACTTC.

CDR3 protein: CASSLPSGGTGPTYEQYF. DNA of the CDR3: TGTGCCAGCAGCCTCCCGTCGGGAGGGACAGGGCCCACCTACGAGCAGTACTTC. This chain uses TRBV11-1 with TRBJ2-7; tentatively, D is TRBD1 (9 bases). The germline V and J ends were trimmed by 5 bases and 2 bases, with 25 bases remaining between them. Germline CDR1 reads SGHAT; CDR2 reads FQDESV (reference sequence). The CDR3 extends over 18 amino acids.

The chain is built from TRBV10-3 and TRBJ2-1; 10 nucleotides line up with TRBD1. Germline CDR1 and CDR2: ENHRY and SYGVKD. CDR3 size: 15 residues. J was trimmed by 10 bases and V by 6 bases; bases with no gene match: 12. The CDR3 reads CAISFGTGALLEQFF. DNA of the CDR3: TGTGCCATCAGCTTCGGGACAGGGGCTCTGTTGGAGCAGTTCTTC.